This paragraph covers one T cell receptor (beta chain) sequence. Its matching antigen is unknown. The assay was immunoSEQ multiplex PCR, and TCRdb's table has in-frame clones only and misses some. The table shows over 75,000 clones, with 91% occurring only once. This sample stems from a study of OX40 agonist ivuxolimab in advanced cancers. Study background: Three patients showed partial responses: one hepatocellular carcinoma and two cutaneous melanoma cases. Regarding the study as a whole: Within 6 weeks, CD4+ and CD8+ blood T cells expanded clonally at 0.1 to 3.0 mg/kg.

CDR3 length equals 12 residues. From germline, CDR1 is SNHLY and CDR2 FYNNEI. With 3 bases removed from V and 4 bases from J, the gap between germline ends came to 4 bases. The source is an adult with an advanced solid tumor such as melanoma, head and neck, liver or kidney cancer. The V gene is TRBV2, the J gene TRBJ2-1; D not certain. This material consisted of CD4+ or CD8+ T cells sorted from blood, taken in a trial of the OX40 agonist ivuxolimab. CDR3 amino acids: CASSDGYNEQFF. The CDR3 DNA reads TGTGCCAGCAGTGACGGTTACAATGAGCAGTTCTTC.